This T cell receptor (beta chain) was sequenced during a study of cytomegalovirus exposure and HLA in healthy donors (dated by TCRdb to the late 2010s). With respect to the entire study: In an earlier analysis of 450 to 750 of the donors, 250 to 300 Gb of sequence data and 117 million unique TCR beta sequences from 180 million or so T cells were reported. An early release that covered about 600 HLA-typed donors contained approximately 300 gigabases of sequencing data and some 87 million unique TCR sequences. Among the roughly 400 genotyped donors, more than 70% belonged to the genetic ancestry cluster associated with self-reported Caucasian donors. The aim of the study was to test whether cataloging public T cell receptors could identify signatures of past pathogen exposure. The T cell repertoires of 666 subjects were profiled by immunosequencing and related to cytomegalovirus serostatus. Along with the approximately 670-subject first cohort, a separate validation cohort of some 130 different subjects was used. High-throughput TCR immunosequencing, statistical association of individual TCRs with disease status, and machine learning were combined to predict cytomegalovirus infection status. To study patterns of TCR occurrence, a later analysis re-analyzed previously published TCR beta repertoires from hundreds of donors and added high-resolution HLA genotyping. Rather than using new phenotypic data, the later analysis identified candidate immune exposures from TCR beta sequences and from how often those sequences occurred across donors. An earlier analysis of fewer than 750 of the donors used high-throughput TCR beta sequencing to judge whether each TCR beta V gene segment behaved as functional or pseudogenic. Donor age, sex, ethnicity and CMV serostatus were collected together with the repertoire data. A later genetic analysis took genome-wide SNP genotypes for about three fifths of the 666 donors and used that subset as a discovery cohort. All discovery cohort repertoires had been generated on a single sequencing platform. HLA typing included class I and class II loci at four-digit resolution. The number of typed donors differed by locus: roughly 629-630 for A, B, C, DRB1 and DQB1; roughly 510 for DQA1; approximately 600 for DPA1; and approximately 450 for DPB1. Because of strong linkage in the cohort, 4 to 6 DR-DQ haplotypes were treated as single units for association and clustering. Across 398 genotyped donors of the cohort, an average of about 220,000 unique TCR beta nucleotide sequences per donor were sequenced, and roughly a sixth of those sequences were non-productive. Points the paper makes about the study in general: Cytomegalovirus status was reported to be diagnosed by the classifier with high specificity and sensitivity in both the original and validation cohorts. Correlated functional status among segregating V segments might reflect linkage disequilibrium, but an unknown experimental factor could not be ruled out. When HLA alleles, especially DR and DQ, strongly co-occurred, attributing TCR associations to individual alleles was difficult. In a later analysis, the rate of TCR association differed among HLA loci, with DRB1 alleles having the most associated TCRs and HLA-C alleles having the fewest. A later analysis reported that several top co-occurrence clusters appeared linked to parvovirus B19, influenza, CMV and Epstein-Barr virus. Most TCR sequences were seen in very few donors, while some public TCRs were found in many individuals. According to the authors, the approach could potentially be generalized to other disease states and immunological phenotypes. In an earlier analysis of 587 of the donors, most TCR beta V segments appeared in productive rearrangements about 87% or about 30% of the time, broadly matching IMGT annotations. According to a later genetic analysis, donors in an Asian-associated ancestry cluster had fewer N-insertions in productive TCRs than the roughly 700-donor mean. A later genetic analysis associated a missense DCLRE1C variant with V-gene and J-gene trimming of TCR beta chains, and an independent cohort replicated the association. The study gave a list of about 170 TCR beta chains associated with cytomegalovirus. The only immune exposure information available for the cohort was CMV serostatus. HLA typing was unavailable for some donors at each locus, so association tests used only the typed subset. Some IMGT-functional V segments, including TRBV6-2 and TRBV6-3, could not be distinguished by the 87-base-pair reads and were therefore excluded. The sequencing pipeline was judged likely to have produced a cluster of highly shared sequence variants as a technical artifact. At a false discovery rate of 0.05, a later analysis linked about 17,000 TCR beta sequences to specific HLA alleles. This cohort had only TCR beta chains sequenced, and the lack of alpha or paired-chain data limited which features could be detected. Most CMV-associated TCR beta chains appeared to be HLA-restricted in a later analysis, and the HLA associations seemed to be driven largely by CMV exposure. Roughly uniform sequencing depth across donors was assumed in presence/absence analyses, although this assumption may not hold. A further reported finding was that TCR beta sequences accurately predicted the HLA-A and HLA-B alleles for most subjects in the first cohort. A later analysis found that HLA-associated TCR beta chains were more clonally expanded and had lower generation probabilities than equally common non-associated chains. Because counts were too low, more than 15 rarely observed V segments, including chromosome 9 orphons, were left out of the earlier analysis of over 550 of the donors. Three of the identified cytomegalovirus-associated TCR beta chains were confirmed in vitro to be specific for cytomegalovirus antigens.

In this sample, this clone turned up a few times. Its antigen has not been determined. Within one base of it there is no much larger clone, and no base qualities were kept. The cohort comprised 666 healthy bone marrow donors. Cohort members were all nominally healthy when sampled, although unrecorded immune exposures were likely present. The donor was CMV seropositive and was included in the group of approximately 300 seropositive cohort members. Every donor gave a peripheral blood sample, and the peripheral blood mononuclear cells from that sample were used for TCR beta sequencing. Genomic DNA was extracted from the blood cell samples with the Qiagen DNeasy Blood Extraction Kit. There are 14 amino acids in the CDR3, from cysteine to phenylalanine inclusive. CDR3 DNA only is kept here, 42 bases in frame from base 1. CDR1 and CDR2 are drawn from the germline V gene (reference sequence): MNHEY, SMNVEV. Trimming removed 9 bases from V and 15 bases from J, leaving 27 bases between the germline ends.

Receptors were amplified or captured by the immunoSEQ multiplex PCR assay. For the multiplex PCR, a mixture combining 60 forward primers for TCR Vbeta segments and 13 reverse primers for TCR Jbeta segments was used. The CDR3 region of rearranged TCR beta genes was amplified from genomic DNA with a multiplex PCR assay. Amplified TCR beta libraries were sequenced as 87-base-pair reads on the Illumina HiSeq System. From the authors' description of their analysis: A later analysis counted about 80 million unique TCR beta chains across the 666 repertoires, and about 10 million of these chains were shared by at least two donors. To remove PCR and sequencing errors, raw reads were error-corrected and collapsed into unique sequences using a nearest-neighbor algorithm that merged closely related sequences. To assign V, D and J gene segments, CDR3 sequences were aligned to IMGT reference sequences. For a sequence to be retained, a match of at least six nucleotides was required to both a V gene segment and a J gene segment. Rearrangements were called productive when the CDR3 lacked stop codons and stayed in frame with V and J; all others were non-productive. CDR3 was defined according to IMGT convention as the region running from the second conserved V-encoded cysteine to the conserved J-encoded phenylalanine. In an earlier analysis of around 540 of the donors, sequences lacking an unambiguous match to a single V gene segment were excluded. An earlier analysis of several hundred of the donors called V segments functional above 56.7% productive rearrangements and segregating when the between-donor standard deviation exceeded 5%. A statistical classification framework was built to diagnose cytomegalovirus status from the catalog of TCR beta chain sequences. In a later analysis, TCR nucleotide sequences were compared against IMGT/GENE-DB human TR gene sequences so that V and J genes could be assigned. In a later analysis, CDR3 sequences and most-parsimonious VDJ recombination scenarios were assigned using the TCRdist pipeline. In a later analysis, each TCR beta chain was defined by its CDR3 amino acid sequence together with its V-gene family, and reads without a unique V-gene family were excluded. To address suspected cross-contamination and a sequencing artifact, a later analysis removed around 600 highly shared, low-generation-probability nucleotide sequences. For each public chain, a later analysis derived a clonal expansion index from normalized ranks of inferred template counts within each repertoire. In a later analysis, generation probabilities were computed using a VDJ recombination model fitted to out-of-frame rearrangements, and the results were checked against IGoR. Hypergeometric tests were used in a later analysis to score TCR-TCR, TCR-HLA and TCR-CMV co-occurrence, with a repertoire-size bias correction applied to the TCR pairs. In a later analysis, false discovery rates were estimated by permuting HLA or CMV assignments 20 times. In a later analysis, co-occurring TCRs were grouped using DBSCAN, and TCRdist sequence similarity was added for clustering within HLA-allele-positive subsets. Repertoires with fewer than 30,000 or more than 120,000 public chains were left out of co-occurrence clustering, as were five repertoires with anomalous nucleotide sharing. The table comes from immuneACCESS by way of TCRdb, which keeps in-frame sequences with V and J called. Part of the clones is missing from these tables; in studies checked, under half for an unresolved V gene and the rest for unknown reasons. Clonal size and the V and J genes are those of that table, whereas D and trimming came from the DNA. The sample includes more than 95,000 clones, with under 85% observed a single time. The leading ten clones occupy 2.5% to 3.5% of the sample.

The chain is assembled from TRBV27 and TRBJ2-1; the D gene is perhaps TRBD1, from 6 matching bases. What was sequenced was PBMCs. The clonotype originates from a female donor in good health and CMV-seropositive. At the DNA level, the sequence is TGTGCCAGTGCACCCGGAGACACCACTAAGGGGGTGTTCTTC. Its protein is CASAPGDTTKGVFF.